A selection of T cell receptor beta chains follows, all from one sample in a study of human T cells and chemical hapten exposure. MiXCR was run by TCRdb on the RACE reads, yielding one entry per CDR3 protein. The sample yields more than 250,000 distinct CDR3 sequences, approximately 8.4% seen once. Sequencing used whole blood, obtained in connection with sensitization to the hapten diphenylcyclopropenone (DPC). These receptors were collected from a woman in her forties with alopecia areata. Some clones in this sample may be carry-over from other donors' samples. CDR3s include the opening cysteine and the closing phenylalanine or tryptophan. D genes are given only for firm matches. For some rows the clone size is stated as once, few or many, or as a class when expanded; others skip it.

TRBV7-2	TRBJ2-1	14	few	-	CASSLAQELTEQFF	TGTGCCAGCAGCTTAGCACAGGAGCTAACTGAGCAGTTCTTC
TRBV7-2	TRBJ1-1	13	many	TRBD1	CAVTGTGGTEAFF	TGTGCCGTGACCGGGACAGGGGGAACTGAAGCTTTCTTT
TRBV20-1	TRBJ1-1	13	-	-	CSASGGRISEAFF	TGCAGTGCCAGCGGGGGGCGAATATCTGAAGCTTTCTTT
TRBV7-2	TRBJ2-1	14	-	-	CATEAGYSYNEQFF	TGTGCCACCGAGGCGGGGTACTCCTACAATGAGCAGTTCTTC
TRBV12-3/TRBV12-4	TRBJ2-7	17	many	TRBD2	CASSRGLAGGPPYEQYF	TGTGCCAGTTCGAGAGGGCTAGCGGGAGGGCCACCCTACGAGCAGTACTTC
TRBV12-3/TRBV12-4	TRBJ1-2	15	-	-	CASSLPTRAGGGYTF	TGTGCCAGCAGTCTCCCCACCCGGGCGGGGGGAGGCTACACCTTC
TRBV20-1	TRBJ2-3	12	-	-	CSAEPRRDTQYF	TGCAGTGCCGAACCCCGTAGGGATACGCAGTATTTT
TRBV7-2	TRBJ2-1	14	-	-	CASSLDPLGNEQFF	TGTGCCAGCAGCTTAGATCCCCTCGGGAATGAGCAGTTCTTC
TRBV28	TRBJ2-7	17	few	-	CASSSSIPDHQISEQYF	TGTGCCAGCAGTTCCTCTATTCCGGATCACCAAATCTCCGAGCAGTACTTC
TRBV4-1	TRBJ1-5	16	-	-	CASSQDRGGGYQPQHF	TGCGCCAGCAGCCAAGATCGGGGAGGGGGGTATCAGCCCCAGCATTTT
TRBV28	TRBJ1-5	12	many	-	CASRGSNQPQHF	TGTGCCAGCAGAGGTAGCAATCAGCCCCAGCATTTT
TRBV5-1	TRBJ1-2	15	-	TRBD1	CASSSGQGAGYGYTF	TGCGCCAGCAGTAGCGGACAGGGGGCAGGCTATGGCTACACCTTC
TRBV28	TRBJ2-7	13	many	-	CASCQGTSYEQYF	TGTGCCAGCTGCCAGGGGACATCCTACGAGCAGTACTTC
TRBV9	TRBJ1-1	12	few	TRBD1	CASSSGQGEAFF	TGTGCCAGCAGCTCAGGACAGGGTGAAGCTTTCTTT
TRBV20-1	TRBJ1-1	16	few	-	CSAPSPRALLYTEAFF	TGCAGTGCTCCATCGCCCAGGGCCCTCCTATACACTGAAGCTTTCTTT
TRBV28	TRBJ1-3	13	many	-	CASSEDRGNTIYF	TGTGCCAGCAGCGAAGACAGGGGAAACACCATATATTTT
TRBV5-1	TRBJ2-2	13	few	-	CASSLKDTGELFF	TGCGCCAGCAGCTTGAAGGACACCGGGGAGCTGTTTTTT
TRBV6-2/TRBV6-3	TRBJ2-3	17	few	-	CASSHARDGRSTDTQYF	TGTGCCAGCAGCCACGCCCGGGACGGCAGGAGCACAGATACGCAGTATTTT
TRBV12-3/TRBV12-4	TRBJ2-7	13	few	-	CASSPTDYYEQYF	TGTGCCAGCAGTCCTACGGACTATTACGAGCAGTACTTC
TRBV7-8	TRBJ2-7	14	-	TRBD2	CASSFTSGKYEQYF	TGTGCCAGCAGCTTTACGAGCGGGAAGTACGAGCAGTACTTC
TRBV7-2	TRBJ1-3	16	few	-	CASSLRDSFSGNTIYF	TGTGCCAGCAGCCTGAGGGACTCTTTCTCTGGAAACACCATATATTTT
TRBV12-3/TRBV12-4	TRBJ2-7	13	many	-	CASTRGFAYEQYF	TGTGCCAGCACACGGGGGTTTGCGTACGAGCAGTACTTC
TRBV7-2	TRBJ1-3	12	many	-	CASSLPGNTIYF	TGTGCCAGCAGCTTACCTGGAAACACCATATATTTT
TRBV4-3	TRBJ2-6	17	many	-	CASSQDPQSSGANVLTF	TGCGCCAGCAGCCAAGATCCTCAGAGCTCTGGGGCCAACGTCCTGACTTTC
TRBV7-8	TRBJ1-4	11	many	-	CASSVGGKLFF	TGTGCCAGCAGCGTCGGTGGAAAACTGTTTTTT
TRBV12-3/TRBV12-4	TRBJ1-3	13	many	-	CASRLSTGNTIYF	TGTGCCAGCAGATTAAGTACTGGAAACACCATATATTTT
TRBV29-1	TRBJ2-3	16	-	TRBD2	CSVLPRDYRSTDTQYF	TGCAGCGTATTACCGCGGGACTATCGGAGCACAGATACGCAGTATTTT
TRBV28	TRBJ2-3	13	many	-	CASSFRLTDTQYF	TGTGCCAGCAGTTTTAGGCTAACAGATACGCAGTATTTT
TRBV20-1	TRBJ1-1	11	few	-	CSAGRGTEAFF	TGCAGTGCTGGCAGGGGCACTGAAGCTTTCTTT
TRBV20-1	TRBJ2-3	16	-	-	CSARRGPEGGTDTQYF	TGCAGTGCCCGGCGAGGCCCCGAGGGGGGCACAGATACGCAGTATTTT
TRBV27	TRBJ1-6	16	few	-	CASSLSIGHRASPLHF	TGTGCCAGCAGTTTGTCAATCGGCCACAGGGCTTCACCCCTCCACTTT
TRBV6-5	TRBJ2-6	15	-	-	CASSYRRSGANVLTF	TGTGCCAGCAGTTACAGGAGGTCTGGGGCCAACGTCCTGACTTTC
TRBV6-5	TRBJ1-1	14	many	-	CASRQPPGSTEAFF	TGTGCCAGCAGACAACCTCCAGGGTCCACTGAAGCTTTCTTT
TRBV14	TRBJ2-7	14	few	TRBD2	CASSQGLASLEQYF	TGTGCCAGCAGCCAGGGACTAGCGAGCCTCGAGCAGTACTTC
TRBV20-1	TRBJ1-6	18	-	-	CSARDYALIATNGSPLHF	TGCAGTGCTAGAGATTATGCCCTAATAGCGACAAACGGGTCACCCCTCCACTTT
TRBV5-6	TRBJ2-3	16	-	-	CASSSVRRGRTDTQYF	TGTGCCAGCAGCTCAGTCCGCCGCGGGCGCACAGATACGCAGTATTTT
TRBV6-5	TRBJ1-1	15	-	-	CASSYSRKPNTEAFF	TGTGCCAGCAGTTACTCGCGCAAACCGAACACTGAAGCTTTCTTT
TRBV6-1	TRBJ2-3	14	many	-	CASTSDGDTDTQYF	TGTGCCAGCACCAGTGACGGGGACACAGATACGCAGTATTTT
TRBV10-3	TRBJ1-5	13	many	-	CATADSQDQPQHF	TGTGCCACCGCGGACAGCCAGGATCAGCCCCAGCATTTT
TRBV7-8	TRBJ2-2	17	-	TRBD2	CASSPRTSGRPAGELFF	TGTGCCAGCAGCCCCCGGACTAGCGGGAGACCCGCCGGGGAGCTGTTTTTT